The T cell receptor (beta chain) described here comes from a study of Ad26.COV2.S vaccination and SARS-CoV-2 variants. About the study: Ad26.COV2.S was injected intramuscularly once or twice, 56 days apart. Points from the study as a whole: Vaccine and placebo recipients had comparable breadth of non-spike TCRs.

Indicated treatment: 15 to 20 received Ad26.COV2.S at low or high dose, single or two shots; 5 received placebo; per-sample allocation not given. Sampling took place 63 days after the first vaccine or placebo injection. This CDR3 has 11 amino acids. V lost 5 bases, J lost 3 bases, and 3 bases lay in between. Germline-derived CDR1 and CDR2 are KGHSH and LQKENI. Regarding this clone: Its antigen is not identified. Other DNA sequences within the sample encode an identical CDR3.

Here immunoSEQ multiplex PCR was the method, and the copy in TCRdb shows in-frame clones only, minus some. The sample yields 430,000 or so clones, more than 80% seen once. This material consisted of peripheral blood, taken in a trial of Ad26.COV2.S vaccine versus placebo. The TCR was taken from a person between 18 and 60 years old who received the Ad26.COV2.S COVID-19 vaccine or a placebo. This chain uses TRBV18 with TRBJ2-3, with unresolved D. In DNA form, the CDR3 reads TGTGCCAGCTCATCGACAGATACGCAGTATTTT. Translation: CASSSTDTQYF.